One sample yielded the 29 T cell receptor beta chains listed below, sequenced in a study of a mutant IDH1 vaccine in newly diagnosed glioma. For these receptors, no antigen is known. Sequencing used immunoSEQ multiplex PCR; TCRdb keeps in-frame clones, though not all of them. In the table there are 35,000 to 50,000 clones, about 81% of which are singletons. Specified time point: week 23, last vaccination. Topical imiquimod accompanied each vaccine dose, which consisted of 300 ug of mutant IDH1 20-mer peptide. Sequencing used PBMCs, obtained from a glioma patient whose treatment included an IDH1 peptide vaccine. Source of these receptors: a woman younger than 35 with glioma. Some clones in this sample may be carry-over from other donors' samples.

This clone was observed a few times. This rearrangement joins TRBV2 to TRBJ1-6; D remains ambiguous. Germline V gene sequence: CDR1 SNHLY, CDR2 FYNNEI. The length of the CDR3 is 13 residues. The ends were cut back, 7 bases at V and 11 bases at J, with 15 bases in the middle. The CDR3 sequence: CASTLARFTPLHF. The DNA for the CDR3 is TGTGCCAGCACCCTGGCTAGGTTTACACCCCTCCACTTT.

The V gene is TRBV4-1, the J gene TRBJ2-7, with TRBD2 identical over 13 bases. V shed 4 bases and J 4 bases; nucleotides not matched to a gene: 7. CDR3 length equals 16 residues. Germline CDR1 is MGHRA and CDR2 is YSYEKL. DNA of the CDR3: TGCGCCAGCAGCCCCCTAGGACTAGCGGGAGAATACGAGCAGTACTTC. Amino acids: CASSPLGLAGEYEQYF.

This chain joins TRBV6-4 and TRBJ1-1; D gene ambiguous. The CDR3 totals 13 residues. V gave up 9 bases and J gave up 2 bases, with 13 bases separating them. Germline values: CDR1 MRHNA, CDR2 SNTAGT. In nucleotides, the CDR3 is TGTGCCAGTCAGGAGAGTAGTAACACTGAAGCTTTCTTT. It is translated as CASQESSNTEAFF.

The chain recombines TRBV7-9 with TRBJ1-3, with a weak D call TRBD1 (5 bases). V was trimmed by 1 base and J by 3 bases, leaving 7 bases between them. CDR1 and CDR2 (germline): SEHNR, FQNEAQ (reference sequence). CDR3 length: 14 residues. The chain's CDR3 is CASSLGRDGNTIYF. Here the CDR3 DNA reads TGTGCCAGCAGCTTAGGCAGGGATGGAAACACCATATATTTT. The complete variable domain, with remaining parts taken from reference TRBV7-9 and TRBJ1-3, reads DTGVSQNPRHKITKRGQNVTFRCDPISEHNRLYWYRQTLGQGPEFLTYFQNEAQLEKSRLLSDRFSAERPKGSFSTLEIQRTEQGDSAMYLCASSLGRDGNTIYFGEGSWLTVV.

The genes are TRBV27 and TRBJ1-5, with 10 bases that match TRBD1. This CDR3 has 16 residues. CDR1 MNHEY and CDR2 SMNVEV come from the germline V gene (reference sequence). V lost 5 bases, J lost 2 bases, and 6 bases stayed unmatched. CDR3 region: CASSDRGQGGNQPQHF. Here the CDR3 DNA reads TGTGCCAGCAGTGACAGGGGGCAAGGGGGCAATCAGCCCCAGCATTTT.

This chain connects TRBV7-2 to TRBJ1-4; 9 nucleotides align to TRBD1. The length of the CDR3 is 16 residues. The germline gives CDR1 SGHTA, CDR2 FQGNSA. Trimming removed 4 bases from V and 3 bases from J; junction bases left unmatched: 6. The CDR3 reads CASSSTGGRANEKLFF. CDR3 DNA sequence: TGTGCCAGCAGCTCTACAGGGGGCCGGGCTAATGAAAAACTGTTTTTT.

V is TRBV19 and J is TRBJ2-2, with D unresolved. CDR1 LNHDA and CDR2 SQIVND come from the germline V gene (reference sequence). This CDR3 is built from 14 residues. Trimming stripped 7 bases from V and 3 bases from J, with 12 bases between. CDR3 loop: CASNPRSDTGELFF. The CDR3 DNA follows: TGTGCCAGTAACCCTAGATCCGACACCGGGGAGCTGTTTTTT.

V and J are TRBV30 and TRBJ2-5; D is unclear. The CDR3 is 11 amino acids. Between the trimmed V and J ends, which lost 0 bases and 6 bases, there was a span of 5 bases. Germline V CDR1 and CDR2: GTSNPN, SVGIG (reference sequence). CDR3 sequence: CAWSVSQTQYF. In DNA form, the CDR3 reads TGTGCCTGGAGTGTATCGCAGACCCAGTACTTC.

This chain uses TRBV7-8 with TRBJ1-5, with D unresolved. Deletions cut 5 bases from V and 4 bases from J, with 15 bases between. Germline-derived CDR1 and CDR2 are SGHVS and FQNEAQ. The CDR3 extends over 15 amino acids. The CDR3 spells CASSQLMGLNQPQHF. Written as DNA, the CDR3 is TGTGCCAGCAGCCAACTTATGGGCCTGAATCAGCCCCAGCATTTT.

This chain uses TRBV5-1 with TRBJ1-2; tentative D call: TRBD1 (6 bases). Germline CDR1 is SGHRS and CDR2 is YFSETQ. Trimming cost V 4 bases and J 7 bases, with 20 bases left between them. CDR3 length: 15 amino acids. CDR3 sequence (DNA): TGCGCCAGCAGCACCGAGAGGGGGGCGCCGGGTGGCTACACCTTC. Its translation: CASSTERGAPGGYTF.

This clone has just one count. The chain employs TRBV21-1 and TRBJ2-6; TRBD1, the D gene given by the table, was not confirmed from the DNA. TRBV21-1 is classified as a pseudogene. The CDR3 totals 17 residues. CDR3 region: CASKGTGPPSGANVLTF. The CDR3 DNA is TGTGCCAGCAAAGGGACAGGGCCCCCCTCTGGGGCCAACGTCCTGACTTTC.

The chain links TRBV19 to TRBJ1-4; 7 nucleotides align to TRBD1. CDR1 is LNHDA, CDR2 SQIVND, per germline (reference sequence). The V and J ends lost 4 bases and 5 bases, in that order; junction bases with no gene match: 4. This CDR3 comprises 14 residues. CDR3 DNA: TGTGCCAGTAGTAAGTGGACAGGAAATGAAAAACTGTTTTTT. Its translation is CASSKWTGNEKLFF.

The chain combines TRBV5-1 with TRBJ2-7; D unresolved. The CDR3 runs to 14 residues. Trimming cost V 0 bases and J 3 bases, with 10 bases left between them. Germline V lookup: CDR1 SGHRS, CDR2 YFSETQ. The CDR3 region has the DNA TGCGCCAGCAGCTTGGTAGGTTCCGTCTACGAGCAGTACTTC. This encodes CASSLVGSVYEQYF. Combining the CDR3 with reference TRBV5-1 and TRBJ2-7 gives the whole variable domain KAGVTQTPRYLIKTRGQQVTLSCSPISGHRSVSWYQQTPGQGLQFLFEYFSETQRNKGNFPGRFSGRQFSNSRSEMNVSTLELGDSALYLCASSLVGSVYEQYFGPGTRLTVT.

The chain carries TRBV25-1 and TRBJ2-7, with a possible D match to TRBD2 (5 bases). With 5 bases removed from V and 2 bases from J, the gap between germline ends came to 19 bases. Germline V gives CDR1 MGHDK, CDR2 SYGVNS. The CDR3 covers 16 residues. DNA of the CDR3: TGTGCCAGCAGTCCCTCCCTAGGGAGTCTCCCCTACGAGCAGTACTTC. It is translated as CASSPSLGSLPYEQYF.

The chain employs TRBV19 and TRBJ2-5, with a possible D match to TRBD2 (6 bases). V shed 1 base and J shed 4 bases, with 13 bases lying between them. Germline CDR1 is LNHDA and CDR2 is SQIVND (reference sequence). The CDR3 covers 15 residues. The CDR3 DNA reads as TGTGCCAGTAGTATAGGAGGCGGGGCCCGAGAGACCCAGTACTTC. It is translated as CASSIGGGARETQYF.

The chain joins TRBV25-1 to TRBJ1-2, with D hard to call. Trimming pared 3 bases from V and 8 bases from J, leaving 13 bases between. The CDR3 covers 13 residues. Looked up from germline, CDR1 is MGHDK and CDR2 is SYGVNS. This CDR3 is CASSDPGIGGYTF. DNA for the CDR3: TGTGCCAGCAGTGATCCCGGGATCGGGGGCTACACCTTC.

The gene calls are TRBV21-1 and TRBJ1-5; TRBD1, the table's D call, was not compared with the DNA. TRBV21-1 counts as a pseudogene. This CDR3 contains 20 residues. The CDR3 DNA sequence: TGTGCCAGCAGCAAGGTTGAGGACAGGGGGACATTTGGTGTCTTACAGCCCCAGCATTTT. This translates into CASSKVEDRGTFGVLQPQHF.

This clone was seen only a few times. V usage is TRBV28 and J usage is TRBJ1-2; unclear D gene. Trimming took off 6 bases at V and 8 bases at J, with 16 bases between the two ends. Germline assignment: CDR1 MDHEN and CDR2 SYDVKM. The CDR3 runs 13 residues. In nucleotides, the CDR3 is TGTGCCAGCAGCGGCGGAGTCAGGAAGGGCTACACCTTC. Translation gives CASSGGVRKGYTF.

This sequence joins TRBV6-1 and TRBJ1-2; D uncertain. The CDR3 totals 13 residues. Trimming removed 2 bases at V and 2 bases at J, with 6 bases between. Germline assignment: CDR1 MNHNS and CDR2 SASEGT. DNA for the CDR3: TGTGCCAGCAGTGAATTGGAGAACTATGGCTACACCTTC. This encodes CASSELENYGYTF.

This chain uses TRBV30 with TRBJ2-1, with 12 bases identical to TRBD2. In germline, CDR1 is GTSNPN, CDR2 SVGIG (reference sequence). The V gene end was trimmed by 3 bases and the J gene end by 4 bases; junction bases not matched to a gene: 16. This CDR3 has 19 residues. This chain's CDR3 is CAWRGHRLAGGPVYNEQFF. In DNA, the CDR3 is TGTGCCTGGAGGGGCCATCGTCTAGCGGGAGGGCCCGTGTACAATGAGCAGTTCTTC.

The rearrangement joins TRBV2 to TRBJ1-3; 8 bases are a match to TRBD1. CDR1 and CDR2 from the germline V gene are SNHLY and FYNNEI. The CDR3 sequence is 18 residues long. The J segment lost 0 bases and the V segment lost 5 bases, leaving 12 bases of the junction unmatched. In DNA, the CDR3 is TGTGCCAGCAGTTTACTAAACCCCAGGGGGCTCTCTGGAAACACCATATATTTT. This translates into CASSLLNPRGLSGNTIYF.

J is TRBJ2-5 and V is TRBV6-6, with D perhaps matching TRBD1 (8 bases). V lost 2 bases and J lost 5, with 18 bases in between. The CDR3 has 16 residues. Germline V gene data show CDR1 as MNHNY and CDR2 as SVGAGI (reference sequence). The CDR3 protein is CASSYPFQQGGETQYF. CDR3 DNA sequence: TGTGCCAGCAGTTACCCCTTTCAACAGGGGGGGGAGACCCAGTACTTC.

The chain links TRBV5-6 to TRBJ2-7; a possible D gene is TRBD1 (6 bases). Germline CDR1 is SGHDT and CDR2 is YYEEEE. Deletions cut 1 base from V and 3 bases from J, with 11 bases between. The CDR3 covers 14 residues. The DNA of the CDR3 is TGTGCCAGCAGCTTGATGGGACACCTCTACGAGCAGTACTTC. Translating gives CASSLMGHLYEQYF.

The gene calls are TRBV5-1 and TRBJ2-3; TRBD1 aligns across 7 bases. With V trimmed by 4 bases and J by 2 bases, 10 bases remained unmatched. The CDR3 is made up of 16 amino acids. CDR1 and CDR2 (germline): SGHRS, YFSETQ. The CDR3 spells CASSPHDRAPTDTQYF. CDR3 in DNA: TGCGCCAGCAGCCCCCATGACAGGGCCCCCACAGATACGCAGTATTTT.

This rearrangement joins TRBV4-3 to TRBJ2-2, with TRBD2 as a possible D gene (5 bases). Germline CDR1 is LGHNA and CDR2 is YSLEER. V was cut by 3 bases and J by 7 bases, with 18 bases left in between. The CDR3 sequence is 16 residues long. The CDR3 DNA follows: TGCGCCAGCAGCCATACCGGGTCCTCGGGAATCGGGGAGCTGTTTTTT. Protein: CASSHTGSSGIGELFF.

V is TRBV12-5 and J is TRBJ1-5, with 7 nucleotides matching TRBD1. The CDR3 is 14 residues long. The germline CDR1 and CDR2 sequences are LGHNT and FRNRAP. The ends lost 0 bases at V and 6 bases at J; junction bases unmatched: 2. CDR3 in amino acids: CASGLVGGGQPQHF. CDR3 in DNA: TGTGCTAGTGGTTTGGTAGGGGGCGGTCAGCCCCAGCATTTT.

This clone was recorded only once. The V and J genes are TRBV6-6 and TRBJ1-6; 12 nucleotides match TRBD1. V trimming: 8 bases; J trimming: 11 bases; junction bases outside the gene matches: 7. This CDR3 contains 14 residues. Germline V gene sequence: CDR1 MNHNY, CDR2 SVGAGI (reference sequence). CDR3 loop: CASGGRDRGPPLHF. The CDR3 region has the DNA TGTGCCAGCGGCGGGCGGGACAGGGGGCCACCCCTCCACTTT.

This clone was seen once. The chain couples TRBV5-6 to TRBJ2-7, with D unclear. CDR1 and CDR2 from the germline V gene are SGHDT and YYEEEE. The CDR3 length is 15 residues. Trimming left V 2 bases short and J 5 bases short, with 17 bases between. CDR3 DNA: TGTGCCAGCAGCTTCGGTTGGGCGAGGACGGACGAGCAGTACTTC. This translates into CASSFGWARTDEQYF.

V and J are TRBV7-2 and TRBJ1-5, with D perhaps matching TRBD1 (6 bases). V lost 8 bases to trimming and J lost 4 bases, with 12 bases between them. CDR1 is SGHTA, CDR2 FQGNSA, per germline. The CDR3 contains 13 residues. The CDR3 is CASRQQGNQPQHF. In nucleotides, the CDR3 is TGTGCCAGCCGACAACAGGGAAATCAGCCCCAGCATTTT.